These T cell receptor beta chains were read from a single sample in a study of blood T cell repertoires in COVID-19. Some clones are missing from TCRdb's copy, which holds only in-frame ones; the method was immunoSEQ multiplex PCR. The table lists approximately 120,000 clones, under 90% of them singletons, with roughly 6.5% in the top ten. Input material: peripheral blood. These receptors originate from a woman between 45 and 65 years old with acute or convalescent COVID-19. CDR3s include the opening cysteine and the closing phenylalanine or tryptophan. The order of the fields is D gene, V gene, clone size, J gene, CDR3 DNA, CDR3 protein. D genes are given only for firm matches. Size is omitted from some rows. Given values are once, few, many or a class for expanded clones.

.	TRBV6-5	.	TRBJ1-5	TGTGCCAGCAGTTACTCTACTGCCGATAATCAGCCCCAGCATTTT	CASSYSTADNQPQHF
TRBD1	TRBV18	.	TRBJ2-7	TGTGCCAGCTCACCACACGGGACAGGGGACTACGAGCAGTACTTC	CASSPHGTGDYEQYF
TRBD1	TRBV5-1	.	TRBJ1-2	TGCGCCAGCAGCTTGGAGGGACAGGGATATGGCTACACCTTC	CASSLEGQGYGYTF
.	TRBV11-3	.	TRBJ2-1	TGTGCCAGCAGCTTACAGGGTATGGGCAATGAGCAGTTCTTC	CASSLQGMGNEQFF
TRBD1	TRBV19	.	TRBJ1-1	TGTGCCACCGGAACAGGGGGCACTGAAGCTTTCTTT	CATGTGGTEAFF
TRBD1	TRBV9	few	TRBJ1-1	TGTGCCAGCAGCCCAAGAGGAGTTGTTGGGACAGGGGGAAGGGACACTGAAGCTTTCTTT	CASSPRGVVGTGGRDTEAFF
TRBD1	TRBV19	.	TRBJ1-5	TGTGCCAGTAGTGACCGAAGGACAGGGAGCAATCAGCCCCAGCATTTT	CASSDRRTGSNQPQHF
TRBD2	TRBV2	.	TRBJ2-1	TGTGCCAGCCTCCCGAGGACTAGCGCGGACAATGAGCAGTTCTTC	CASLPRTSADNEQFF
.	TRBV11-2	once	TRBJ1-6	TGTGCCAGCAGCTTATTTAGGGGGGGCCCTAGCTCCTATAATTCACCCCTCCACTTT	CASSLFRGGPSSYNSPLHF
.	TRBV12-2	.	TRBJ2-1	TGTGCAAGTCGCTTAGAGAGCGGGGGGCACTCCTACAATGAGCAGTTCTTC	CASRLESGGHSYNEQFF
TRBD1	TRBV10-3	.	TRBJ1-3	TGTGCCATCAGACAGGGGAGCGACACCATATATTTT	CAIRQGSDTIYF
TRBD1	TRBV25-1	.	TRBJ2-7	TGTGCCAGCAGCCAGACAGGGTTGTACGAGCAGTACTTC	CASSQTGLYEQYF
TRBD1	TRBV20-1	few	TRBJ1-1	TGCAGTGCTGGGACAGGGGCGGGAGCTTTCTTT	CSAGTGAGAFF
.	TRBV15	.	TRBJ1-6	TGTGCCACCAGCAGAGACAACCTTGCAGGGCAAAATTCACCCCTCCACTTT	CATSRDNLAGQNSPLHF
TRBD1	TRBV12-5	.	TRBJ2-1	TGTGCTAGTGGACCGGACAGGGGCGGGGGCAATGAGCAGTTCTTC	CASGPDRGGGNEQFF
.	TRBV5-8	.	TRBJ2-7	TGTGCCAGCAGCTCTTCAGGATTTCTCTCCTACGAGCAGTACTTC	CASSSSGFLSYEQYF
TRBD2	TRBV27	.	TRBJ2-1	TGTGCCAGCAGCCTAACTAGCGGGGTTTGGGATGAGCAGTTCTTC	CASSLTSGVWDEQFF
TRBD1	TRBV3-1/TRBV3-2	.	TRBJ1-2	TGTGCCAGCAGCCGAGACAGGGGGCTAAGCGGCTACACCTTC	CASSRDRGLSGYTF
.	TRBV5-6	.	TRBJ1-1	TGTGCCAGCAGCTTGGTCCAGGCGTCCAGTGAAGCTTTCTTT	CASSLVQASSEAFF
TRBD1	TRBV5-8	.	TRBJ1-5	TGTGCCAGCAGCGCCTACAGGGGGCAACAGCCCCAGCATTTT	CASSAYRGQQPQHF
.	TRBV4-1	.	TRBJ2-2	TGCGCCAGCAGCCAGGCCGACATGGGGCTGACCGGGGAGCTGTTTTTT	CASSQADMGLTGELFF
.	TRBV3-1/TRBV3-2	.	TRBJ1-2	TGTGCCAGCAGCCAATCGGCCCGGGAGGTCGGCTACACCTTC	CASSQSAREVGYTF
.	TRBV5-1	.	TRBJ1-4	TGCGCCAGCAGCTCCGGGATAACTAATGAAAAACTGTTTTTT	CASSSGITNEKLFF
.	TRBV5-4	.	TRBJ2-5	TGTGCCAGCAGCACCCGGGGGGCGGTTGAGACCCAGTACTTC	CASSTRGAVETQYF
TRBD1	TRBV28	.	TRBJ1-2	TGTGCCAGCAGTTCCCAGGGGGGTGGCTACACCTTC	CASSSQGGGYTF
TRBD1	TRBV18	.	TRBJ1-1	TGTGCCAGCTCACCACGGGGACAGATGAACACTGAAGCTTTCTTT	CASSPRGQMNTEAFF
TRBD1	TRBV20-1	.	TRBJ1-4	TGCAGTGCTAGTGAGGGACAGGGCGGGAAACTGTTTTTT	CSASEGQGGKLFF
.	TRBV9	few	TRBJ1-1	TGTGCCAGCAGCGCAGGGACACCCCTGAACACTGAAGCTTTCTTT	CASSAGTPLNTEAFF
.	TRBV27	.	TRBJ1-3	TGTGCCAGCAGTTCCCGGGACACTGGAAACACCATATATTTT	CASSSRDTGNTIYF
.	TRBV6-1	.	TRBJ1-1	TGTGCCAGCAGTGAAGGGCGGGGTTTAACTGAAGCTTTCTTT	CASSEGRGLTEAFF
TRBD1	TRBV5-1	.	TRBJ2-1	TGCGCCAGCAGCGACGACAAGACAGGGGCATCCTACAATGAGCAGTTCTTC	CASSDDKTGASYNEQFF
.	TRBV28	.	TRBJ1-2	TGTGCCACCAGAGGTCGATCCCTCGGGAACTATGGCTACACCTTC	CATRGRSLGNYGYTF
.	TRBV5-1	.	TRBJ2-1	TGCGCCAGCAGCCTGAGGTCGGGGGTCTACTCCTACAATGAGCAGTTCTTC	CASSLRSGVYSYNEQFF
TRBD2	TRBV2	.	TRBJ2-1	TGTGCCAGCAGTGTCGGGGGGAGGGAGCAGTTCTTC	CASSVGGREQFF
.	TRBV2	.	TRBJ2-7	TGTGCCAGCAGTCTTGGTTTGCGACAGGCCCACTACGAGCAGTACTTC	CASSLGLRQAHYEQYF
.	TRBV7-2	once	TRBJ1-2	TGTGCCAGCAGCTTAGATTGGGGGCCTGGCTACACCTTC	CASSLDWGPGYTF
TRBD1	TRBV6-5	.	TRBJ1-1	TGTGCCGGCGGACAGGGGGTTTATACTGAAGCTTTCTTT	CAGGQGVYTEAFF
TRBD1	TRBV5-8	.	TRBJ1-2	TGTGCCAGCAGCCCCGGGACAGGCGGCTATGGCTACACCTTC	CASSPGTGGYGYTF
TRBD2	TRBV13	.	TRBJ2-7	TGTGCCAGCAGCTTTCACACTAGCGGGGCCTCCTACGAGCAGTACTTC	CASSFHTSGASYEQYF
.	TRBV10-3	.	TRBJ1-1	TGTGCCACACGACAGAACACTGAAGCTTTCTTT	CATRQNTEAFF
TRBD1	TRBV6-2/TRBV6-3	once	TRBJ1-5	TGTGCCAGCAGTAAAGGGACAGGCAATCAGCCCCAGCATTTT	CASSKGTGNQPQHF
TRBD1	TRBV30	.	TRBJ1-6	TGTGCCTGGAGTGCGGGACAGACTAATTCACCCCTCCACTTT	CAWSAGQTNSPLHF
.	TRBV18	.	TRBJ1-1	TGTGCCAGCTCACCCACTCGGACTGCACGGAACACTGAAGCTTTCTTT	CASSPTRTARNTEAFF
.	TRBV9	.	TRBJ2-7	TGTGCCAGCAGCGTAGGAACGTGGGCAGCCGGCTCATCCTACGAGCAGTACTTC	CASSVGTWAAGSSYEQYF
TRBD1	TRBV25-1	.	TRBJ2-1	TGTGCCAGCAGTGTAAAACAGACAGGGCCTGTCGGTGAGCAGTTCTTC	CASSVKQTGPVGEQFF
.	TRBV5-6	.	TRBJ1-6	TGTGCCAGCAGCCTCCCAGGGGAATCACCCCTCCACTTT	CASSLPGESPLHF
.	TRBV12-3/TRBV12-4	.	TRBJ1-2	TGTGCCAGCAGTCCTACAGGGTACTATGGCTACACCTTC	CASSPTGYYGYTF
TRBD1	TRBV30	.	TRBJ2-7	TGTGCCTCACGGGACAGGAACTACGAGCAGTACTTC	CASRDRNYEQYF
.	TRBV18	.	TRBJ1-3	TGTGCCAGCTCACCACCGCGGGGCTCTGGAAACACCATATATTTT	CASSPPRGSGNTIYF
.	TRBV12-3/TRBV12-4	.	TRBJ1-1	TGTGCCAGCAGTCTACAGGGGAACACTGAAGCTTTCTTT	CASSLQGNTEAFF
.	TRBV12-3/TRBV12-4	.	TRBJ2-2	TGTGCCAGCAGTTTAGGGGAGACCGGGGAGCTGTTTTTT	CASSLGETGELFF
TRBD1	TRBV12-3/TRBV12-4	.	TRBJ1-6	TGTGCCAGCAGTTCACAGGGGAATTCACCCCTCCACTTT	CASSSQGNSPLHF
TRBD1	TRBV3-1/TRBV3-2	.	TRBJ1-1	TGTGCCAGCAGCCTAGGGGACAGCAATGAAGCTTTCTTT	CASSLGDSNEAFF
.	TRBV6-5	.	TRBJ1-2	TGTGCCAGCAGCGCGACAGAAAACTATGGCTACACCTTC	CASSATENYGYTF
.	TRBV5-1	.	TRBJ1-5	TGCGCCAGTTCACAGGGTGGGGCGAATCAGCCCCAGCATTTT	CASSQGGANQPQHF
.	TRBV19	.	TRBJ1-6	TGTGCCAGTACGATAGCGGAATTTAATTCACCCCTCCACTTT	CASTIAEFNSPLHF
.	TRBV18	.	TRBJ1-3	TGTGCCAGCTCACAGAATAGGGGCTCTGGAAACACCATATATTTT	CASSQNRGSGNTIYF
.	TRBV18	.	TRBJ2-7	TGTGCCAGCTCACCACCCGGGTCGTTATACGAGCAGTACTTC	CASSPPGSLYEQYF
TRBD2	TRBV3-1/TRBV3-2	.	TRBJ2-7	TGTGCCAGCAGCCGGTACGGCGGGGGAGACCTCGAGCAGTACTTC	CASSRYGGGDLEQYF